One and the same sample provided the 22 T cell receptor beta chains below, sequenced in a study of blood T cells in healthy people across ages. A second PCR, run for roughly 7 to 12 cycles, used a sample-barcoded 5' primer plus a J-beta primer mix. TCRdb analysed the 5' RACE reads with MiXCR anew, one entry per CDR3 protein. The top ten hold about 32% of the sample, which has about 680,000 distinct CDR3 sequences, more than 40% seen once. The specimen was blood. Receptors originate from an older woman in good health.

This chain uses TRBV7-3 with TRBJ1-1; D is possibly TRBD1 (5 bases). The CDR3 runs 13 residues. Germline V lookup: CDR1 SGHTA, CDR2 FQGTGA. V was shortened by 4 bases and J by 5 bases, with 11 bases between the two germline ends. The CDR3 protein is CASSSAGHTEAFF. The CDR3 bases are TGTGCCAGCAGCTCCGCAGGGCATACTGAAGCTTTCTTT.

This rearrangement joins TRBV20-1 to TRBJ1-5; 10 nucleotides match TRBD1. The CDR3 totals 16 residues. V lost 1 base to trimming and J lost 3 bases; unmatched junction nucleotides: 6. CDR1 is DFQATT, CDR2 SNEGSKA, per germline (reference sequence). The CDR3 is CSARASGTGDNQPQHF. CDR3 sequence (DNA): TGCAGTGCTAGAGCCTCCGGGACAGGGGACAATCAGCCCCAGCATTTT.

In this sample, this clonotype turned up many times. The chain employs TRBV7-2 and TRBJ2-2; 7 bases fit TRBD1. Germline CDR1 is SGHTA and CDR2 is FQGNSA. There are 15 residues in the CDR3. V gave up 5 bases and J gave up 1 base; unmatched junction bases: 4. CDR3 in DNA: TGTGCCAGCAGCCGGGGACAGAAGAACACCGGGGAGCTGTTTTTT. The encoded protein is CASSRGQKNTGELFF.

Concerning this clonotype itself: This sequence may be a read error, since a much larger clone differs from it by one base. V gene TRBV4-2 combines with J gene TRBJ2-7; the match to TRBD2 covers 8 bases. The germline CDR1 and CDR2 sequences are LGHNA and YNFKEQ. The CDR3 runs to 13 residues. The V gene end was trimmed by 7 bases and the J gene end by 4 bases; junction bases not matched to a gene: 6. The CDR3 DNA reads TGTGCCAGCAATCCAGCGGGAGTGTACGAGCAGTACTTC. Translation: CASNPAGVYEQYF.

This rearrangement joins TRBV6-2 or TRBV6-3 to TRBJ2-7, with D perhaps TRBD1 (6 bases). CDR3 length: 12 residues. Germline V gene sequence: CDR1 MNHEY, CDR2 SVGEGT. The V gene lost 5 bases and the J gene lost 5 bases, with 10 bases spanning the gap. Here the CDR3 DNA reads TGTGCCAGCAGTGACAGGATCAACGAGCAGTACTTC. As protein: CASSDRINEQYF.

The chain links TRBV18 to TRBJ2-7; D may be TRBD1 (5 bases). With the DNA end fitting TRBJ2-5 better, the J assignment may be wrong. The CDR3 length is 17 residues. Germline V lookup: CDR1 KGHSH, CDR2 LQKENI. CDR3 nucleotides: TGTGCCAGCTCACCAACCAACCCTGCAGGGATGCAAGAGACCCAGTACTTC. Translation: CASSPTNPAGMQETQYF.

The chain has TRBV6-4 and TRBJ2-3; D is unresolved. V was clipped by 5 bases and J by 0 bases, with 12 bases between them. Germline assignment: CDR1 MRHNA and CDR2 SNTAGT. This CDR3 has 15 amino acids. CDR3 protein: CASSPTPGSTDTQYF. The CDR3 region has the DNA TGTGCCAGCAGTCCGACTCCCGGAAGCACAGATACGCAGTATTTT.

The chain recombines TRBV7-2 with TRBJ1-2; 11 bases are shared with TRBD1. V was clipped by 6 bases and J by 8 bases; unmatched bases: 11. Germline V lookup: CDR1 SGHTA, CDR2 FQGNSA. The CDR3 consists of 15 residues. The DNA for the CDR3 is TGTGCCAGCAGTAGCAGGCCGGGACAGGGGGGCGGCTACACCTTC. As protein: CASSSRPGQGGGYTF. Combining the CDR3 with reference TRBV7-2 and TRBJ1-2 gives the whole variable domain GAGVSQSPSNKVTEKGKDVELRCDPISGHTALYWYRQSLGQGLEFLIYFQGNSAPDKSGLPSDRFSAERTGGSVSTLTIQRTQQEDSAVYLCASSSRPGQGGGYTFGSGTRLTVV.

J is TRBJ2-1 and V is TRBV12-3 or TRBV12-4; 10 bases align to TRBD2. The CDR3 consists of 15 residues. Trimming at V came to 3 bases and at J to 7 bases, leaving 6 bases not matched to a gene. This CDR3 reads CASSFGSGGANEQFF. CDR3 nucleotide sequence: TGTGCCAGCAGTTTTGGAAGCGGGGGGGCTAATGAGCAGTTCTTC.

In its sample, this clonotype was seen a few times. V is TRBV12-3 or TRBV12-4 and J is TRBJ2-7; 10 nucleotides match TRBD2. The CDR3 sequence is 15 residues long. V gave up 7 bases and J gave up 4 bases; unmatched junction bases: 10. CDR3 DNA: TGTGCCAGCACCAGACTTACTAGCGGGACTTACGAGCAGTACTTC. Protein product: CASTRLTSGTYEQYF.

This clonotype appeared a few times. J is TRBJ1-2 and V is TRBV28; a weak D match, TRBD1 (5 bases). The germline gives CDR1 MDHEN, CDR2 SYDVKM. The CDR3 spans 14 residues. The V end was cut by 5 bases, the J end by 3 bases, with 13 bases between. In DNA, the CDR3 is TGTGCCAGCAGTGCAGCCCCGGGGCACTATGGCTACACCTTC. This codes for CASSAAPGHYGYTF.

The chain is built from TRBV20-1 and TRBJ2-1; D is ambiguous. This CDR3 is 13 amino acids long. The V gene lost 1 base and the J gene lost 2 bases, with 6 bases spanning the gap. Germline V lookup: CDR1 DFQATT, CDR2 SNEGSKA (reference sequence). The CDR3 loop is CSARVPAYNEQFF. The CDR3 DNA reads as TGCAGTGCTAGAGTTCCTGCCTACAATGAGCAGTTCTTC.

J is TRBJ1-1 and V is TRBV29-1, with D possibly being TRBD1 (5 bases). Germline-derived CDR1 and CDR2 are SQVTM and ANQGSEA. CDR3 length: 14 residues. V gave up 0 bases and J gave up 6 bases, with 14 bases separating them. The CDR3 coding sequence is TGCAGCGTTGAAGAAGGATTCGTGGGGGCTGAAGCTTTCTTT. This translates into CSVEEGFVGAEAFF.

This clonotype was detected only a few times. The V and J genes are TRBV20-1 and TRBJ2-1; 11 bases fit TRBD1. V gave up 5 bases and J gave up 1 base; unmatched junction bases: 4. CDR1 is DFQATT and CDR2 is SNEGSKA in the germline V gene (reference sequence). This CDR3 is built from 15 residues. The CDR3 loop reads CSALRDRGSYNEQFF. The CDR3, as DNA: TGCAGTGCTCTTCGGGACAGGGGGTCCTACAATGAGCAGTTCTTC.

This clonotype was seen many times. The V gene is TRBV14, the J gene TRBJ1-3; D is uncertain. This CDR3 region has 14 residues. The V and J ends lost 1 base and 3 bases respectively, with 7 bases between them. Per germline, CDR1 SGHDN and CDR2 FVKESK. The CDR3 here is CASSQGQDGNTIYF. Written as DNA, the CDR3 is TGTGCCAGCAGCCAAGGGCAGGATGGAAACACCATATATTTT.

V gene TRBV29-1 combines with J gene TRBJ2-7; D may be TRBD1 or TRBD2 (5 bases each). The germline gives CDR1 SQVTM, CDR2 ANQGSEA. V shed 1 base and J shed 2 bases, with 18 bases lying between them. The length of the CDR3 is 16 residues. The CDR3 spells CSVEGGRGTGAYEQYF. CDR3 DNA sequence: TGCAGCGTTGAAGGTGGTAGAGGGACGGGTGCCTACGAGCAGTACTTC.

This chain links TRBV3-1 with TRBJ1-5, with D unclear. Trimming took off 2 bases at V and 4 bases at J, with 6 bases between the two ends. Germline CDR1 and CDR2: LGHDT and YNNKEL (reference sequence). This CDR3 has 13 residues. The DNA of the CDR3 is TGTGCCAGCAGCCAAACCTTTAATCAGCCCCAGCATTTT. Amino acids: CASSQTFNQPQHF.

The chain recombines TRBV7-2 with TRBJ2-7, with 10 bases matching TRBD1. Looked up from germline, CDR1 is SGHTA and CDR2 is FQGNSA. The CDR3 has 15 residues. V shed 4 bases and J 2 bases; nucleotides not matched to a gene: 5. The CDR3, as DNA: TGTGCCAGCAGCTCAAGGACAGGGGGACCCTACGAGCAGTACTTC. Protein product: CASSSRTGGPYEQYF.

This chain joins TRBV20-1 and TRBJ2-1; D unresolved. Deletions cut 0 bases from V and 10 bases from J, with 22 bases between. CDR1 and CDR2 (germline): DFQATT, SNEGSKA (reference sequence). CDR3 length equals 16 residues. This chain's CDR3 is CSARDFLGRPGPEQFF. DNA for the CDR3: TGCAGTGCTAGAGACTTTTTGGGTCGGCCCGGACCAGAGCAGTTCTTC.

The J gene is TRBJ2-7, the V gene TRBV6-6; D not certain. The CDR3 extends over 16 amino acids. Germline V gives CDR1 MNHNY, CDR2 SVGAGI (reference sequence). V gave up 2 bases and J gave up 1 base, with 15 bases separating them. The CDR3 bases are TGTGCCAGCAGTTACCGGGCCTCAGCCTCTTCCTACGAGCAGTACTTC. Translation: CASSYRASASSYEQYF.

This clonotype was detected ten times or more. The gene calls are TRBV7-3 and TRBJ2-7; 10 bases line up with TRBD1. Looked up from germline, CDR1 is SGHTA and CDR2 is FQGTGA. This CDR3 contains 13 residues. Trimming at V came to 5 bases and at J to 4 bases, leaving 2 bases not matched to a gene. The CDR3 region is CASSRGQGYEQYF. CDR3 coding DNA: TGTGCCAGCAGCAGGGGACAGGGGTACGAGCAGTACTTC.

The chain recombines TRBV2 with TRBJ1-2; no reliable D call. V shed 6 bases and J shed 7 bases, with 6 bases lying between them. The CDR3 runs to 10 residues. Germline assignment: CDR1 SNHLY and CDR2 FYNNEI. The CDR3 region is CASRATGYTF. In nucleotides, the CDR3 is TGTGCCAGCAGAGCCACTGGCTACACCTTC.